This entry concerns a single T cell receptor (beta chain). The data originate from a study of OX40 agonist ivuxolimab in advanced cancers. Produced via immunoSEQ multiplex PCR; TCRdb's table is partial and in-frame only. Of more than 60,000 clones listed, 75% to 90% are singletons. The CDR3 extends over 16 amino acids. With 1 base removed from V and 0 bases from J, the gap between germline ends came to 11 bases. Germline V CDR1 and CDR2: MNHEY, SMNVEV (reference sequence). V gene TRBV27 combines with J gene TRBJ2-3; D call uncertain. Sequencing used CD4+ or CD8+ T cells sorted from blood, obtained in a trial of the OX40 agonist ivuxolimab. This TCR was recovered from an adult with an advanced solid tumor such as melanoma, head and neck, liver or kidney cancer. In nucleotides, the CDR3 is TGTGCCAGCAGTTTATTGGGTCCCCCAAGCACAGATACGCAGTATTTT. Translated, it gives CASSLLGPPSTDTQYF.